This T cell receptor (beta chain) was captured by sequencing in a study of human T cells and chemical hapten exposure. General study findings and limits: Expanded TCRs were compared with controls, and the expanded TCRs formed significantly more large CDR3 similarity clusters.

TCRdb reanalysed the RACE reads using MiXCR and keeps one entry per CDR3 protein. The data hold about 180,000 distinct CDR3 sequences, with approximately 29% observed a single time. This CDR3 comprises 13 residues. Trimming removed 4 bases at V and 8 bases at J, with 10 bases between. Germline loops: CDR1 SGDLS, CDR2 YYNGEE. This clonotype was seen only once. Its cognate antigen is unknown. Time point described: pre-sensitization, week 0. The treatment: therapeutic diphenylcyclopropenone sensitization with weekly scalp DPC. The chain is built from TRBV9 and TRBJ1-6; D might be TRBD1 (6 bases). The starting material was whole blood, obtained in connection with sensitization to the hapten diphenylcyclopropenone (DPC). This TCR was sampled from a woman aged 25 to 39 with alopecia areata. Some clones in this sample may be carry-over from other donors' samples. DNA of the CDR3: TGTGCCAGCAGCCCACGGACAGATTCACCCCTCCACTTT. Residues: CASSPRTDSPLHF.